The 9 T cell receptor beta chains below all came from one sample that was sequenced in a study of blood T cell repertoires in COVID-19. Produced via immunoSEQ multiplex PCR; TCRdb's table is partial and in-frame only. The top ten clones hold over 3.5% of a sample with about 39,000 clones, more than 70% of them seen once. The sample consisted of peripheral blood. Receptors originate from a man aged 60 to 69 with acute or convalescent COVID-19.

This chain uses TRBV27 with TRBJ2-5, with 10 bases aligning to TRBD1. V gave up 5 bases and J gave up 5 bases; unmatched junction bases: 8. The CDR3 loop spans 15 amino acids. The germline CDR1 and CDR2 sequences are MNHEY and SMNVEV (reference sequence). The CDR3: CASSPRQGAGETQYF. The DNA of the CDR3 is TGTGCCAGCAGTCCCCGACAGGGGGCAGGGGAGACCCAGTACTTC.

About this clone itself: The same CDR3 is also encoded by other DNA sequences in this sample. This chain uses TRBV28 with TRBJ2-7, with 7 positions matching TRBD1. J gave up 4 bases and V 5 bases, and 2 bases lay outside the gene matches. Germline values: CDR1 MDHEN, CDR2 SYDVKM. This CDR3 contains 12 residues. CDR3 residues: CASSGDRYEQYF. The CDR3 bases are TGTGCCAGCAGTGGGGACAGATACGAGCAGTACTTC. Filled out from reference TRBV28 and TRBJ2-7, the complete variable domain reads DVKVTQSSRYLVKRTGEKVFLECVQDMDHENMFWYRQDPGLGLRLIYFSYDVKMKEKGDIPEGYSVSREKKERFSLILESASTNQTSMYLCASSGDRYEQYFGPGTRLTVT.

This chain uses TRBV3-1 (or the pseudogene TRBV3-2) with TRBJ2-7; 11 nucleotides agree with TRBD2. Trimming took 4 bases from V and 7 from J; bases not matched to a gene: 6. There are 14 residues in the CDR3. CDR1 and CDR2 (germline): LGHDT, YNNKEL (reference sequence). CDR3 bases: TGTGCCAGCAGCCTTAAGGGGACTAGCGGAGAGCAGTACTTC. Encoded protein: CASSLKGTSGEQYF.

The CDR3 spells CASSPRDRDPLHF. The DNA of the CDR3 is TGTGCCAGCAGCCCGCGGGACAGGGACCCCCTCCACTTT. The chain employs TRBV5-6 and TRBJ1-6, with 9 bases lining up with TRBD1. In germline, CDR1 is SGHDT, CDR2 YYEEEE. The V segment lost 4 bases and the J segment 13 bases; nucleotides outside the gene matches: 6. This CDR3 region has 13 residues.

J is TRBJ2-3 and V is TRBV20-1, with 11 bases identical to TRBD2. Germline V gene lookup returns CDR1 DFQATT and CDR2 SNEGSKA (reference sequence). There are 16 residues in the CDR3. The V segment lost 3 bases and the J segment 3 bases; nucleotides outside the gene matches: 8. CDR3 in amino acids: CSASGRLAGLTDTQYF. CDR3 DNA sequence: TGCAGTGCTAGTGGGCGACTAGCGGGATTGACAGATACGCAGTATTTT.

In its sample, this clone was seen a few times. The V gene is TRBV10-3, the J gene TRBJ2-3, with 9 bases lining up with TRBD1. The CDR3 has 16 residues. The junction had 7 bases not matched to a gene; V was cut back by 6 bases and J by 0 bases. In germline, CDR1 is ENHRY, CDR2 SYGVKD. CDR3 DNA: TGTGCCATCAGCCTGACAGGGGGAACTAGCACAGATACGCAGTATTTT. Translated: CAISLTGGTSTDTQYF.

The genes are TRBV7-2 and TRBJ2-1; 8 bases are a match to TRBD2. V lost 5 bases to trimming and J lost 10 bases; unmatched junction nucleotides: 7. CDR3 length: 13 amino acids. Germline CDR1 and CDR2: SGHTA and FQGNSA. CDR3 DNA: TGTGCCAGCAGCCTCGGACGCGGGGGGGAGCAGTTCTTC. The encoded protein is CASSLGRGGEQFF.

This chain joins TRBV28 and TRBJ2-7; a possible D gene is TRBD2 (6 bases). The CDR3 sequence is 16 residues long. Germline V lookup: CDR1 MDHEN, CDR2 SYDVKM. The V gene lost 5 bases and the J gene lost 4 bases, with 21 bases spanning the gap. This CDR3 reads CASSPGTRRATYEQYF. The CDR3 coding sequence is TGTGCCAGCAGTCCCGGGACGAGGAGGGCTACGTACGAGCAGTACTTC.

This chain joins TRBV2 and TRBJ2-1; TRBD2 matches at 7 bases. V lost 4 bases and J lost 6; bases outside the gene matches: 0. Germline V CDR1 and CDR2: SNHLY, FYNNEI. The CDR3 spans 12 residues. The CDR3 protein is CASSGLANEQFF. CDR3 in DNA: TGTGCCAGCAGTGGACTAGCCAATGAGCAGTTCTTC.